This is a list of T cell receptor beta chains from one sample in a study of cytomegalovirus exposure and HLA in healthy donors. TCRdb keeps only in-frame clones here, not all; method: immunoSEQ multiplex PCR. The table shows 170,000 or so clones, with roughly 78% occurring only once. Sequencing was carried out using PBMCs. These receptor sequences come from a woman in her forties or fifties in good health and CMV-seropositive. CDR3s include the opening cysteine and the closing phenylalanine or tryptophan. D genes are given only for firm matches. The listing skips clone size in some rows; elsewhere it reads once, few, many or a size class.

j_gene | v_gene | abundance | d_gene | CDR3nt | CDR3aa
TRBJ2-1 | TRBV27 | - | TRBD2 | TGTGCCAGCAGTTTATCGGGCGGGGGGGGAAATGAGCAGTTCTTC | CASSLSGGGGNEQFF
TRBJ1-3 | TRBV9 | - | - | TGTGCCAGCAGCGTTACTTGGAGGGACGGAAACACCATATATTTT | CASSVTWRDGNTIYF
TRBJ1-1 | TRBV7-9 | - | - | TGTGCCAGCACCCTGCAAGGGGCGAACACTGAAGCTTTCTTT | CASTLQGANTEAFF
TRBJ2-5 | TRBV2 | - | TRBD1 | TGTGCCACTGCGACAGGGGCGGCAGAGACCCAGTACTTC | CATATGAAETQYF
TRBJ1-2 | TRBV5-5 | - | - | TGTGCCAGCAGCTTTCTCCTAATGATGAACTATGGCTACACCTTC | CASSFLLMMNYGYTF
TRBJ1-1 | TRBV7-6 | once | - | TGTGCCAGCAGCTTTGGTTACAGGGCCTCTGAAGCTTTCTTT | CASSFGYRASEAFF
TRBJ2-2 | TRBV5-1 | - | TRBD1 | TGCGCCAGCAGCTTTAGTCAGGGGGCAGTCGGGGAGCTGTTTTTT | CASSFSQGAVGELFF
TRBJ2-1 | TRBV7-9 | - | - | TGTGCCAGCACCATCCCGCCGGGTAAGCAGTTCTTC | CASTIPPGKQFF
TRBJ2-1 | TRBV19 | - | - | TGTGCCAGTAGTCCTGGACTGCAAAATGAGCAGTTCTTC | CASSPGLQNEQFF
TRBJ1-4 | TRBV6-1 | - | - | TGTGCCAGCAGTGAATGGACAGCAAATGAAAAACTGTTTTTT | CASSEWTANEKLFF
TRBJ2-1 | TRBV5-1 | - | - | TGCGCCAGCAGCTACCAAAGCGGTTCTACCTACAATGAGCAGTTCTTC | CASSYQSGSTYNEQFF
TRBJ2-5 | TRBV5-4 | - | TRBD2 | TGTGCCAGCAGCTTGGCCGGGGGGGCGGGGACTGCCGCGGCCCAGTACTTC | CASSLAGGAGTAAAQYF
TRBJ2-1 | TRBV4-2 | - | - | TGTGCCAGCAGCCAAGGGTTTGGGGGGGCGCTTTCATCAAGCGATGAGCAGTTCTTC | CASSQGFGGALSSSDEQFF
TRBJ2-3 | TRBV5-5 | - | TRBD2 | TGTGCCAGCAGCCCGACTAGCGGGGGGTACACAGATACGCAGTATTTT | CASSPTSGGYTDTQYF
TRBJ2-7 | TRBV7-8 | - | - | TGTGCCAGCAGCTTTTCAGAAACCTACGAGCAGTACTTC | CASSFSETYEQYF